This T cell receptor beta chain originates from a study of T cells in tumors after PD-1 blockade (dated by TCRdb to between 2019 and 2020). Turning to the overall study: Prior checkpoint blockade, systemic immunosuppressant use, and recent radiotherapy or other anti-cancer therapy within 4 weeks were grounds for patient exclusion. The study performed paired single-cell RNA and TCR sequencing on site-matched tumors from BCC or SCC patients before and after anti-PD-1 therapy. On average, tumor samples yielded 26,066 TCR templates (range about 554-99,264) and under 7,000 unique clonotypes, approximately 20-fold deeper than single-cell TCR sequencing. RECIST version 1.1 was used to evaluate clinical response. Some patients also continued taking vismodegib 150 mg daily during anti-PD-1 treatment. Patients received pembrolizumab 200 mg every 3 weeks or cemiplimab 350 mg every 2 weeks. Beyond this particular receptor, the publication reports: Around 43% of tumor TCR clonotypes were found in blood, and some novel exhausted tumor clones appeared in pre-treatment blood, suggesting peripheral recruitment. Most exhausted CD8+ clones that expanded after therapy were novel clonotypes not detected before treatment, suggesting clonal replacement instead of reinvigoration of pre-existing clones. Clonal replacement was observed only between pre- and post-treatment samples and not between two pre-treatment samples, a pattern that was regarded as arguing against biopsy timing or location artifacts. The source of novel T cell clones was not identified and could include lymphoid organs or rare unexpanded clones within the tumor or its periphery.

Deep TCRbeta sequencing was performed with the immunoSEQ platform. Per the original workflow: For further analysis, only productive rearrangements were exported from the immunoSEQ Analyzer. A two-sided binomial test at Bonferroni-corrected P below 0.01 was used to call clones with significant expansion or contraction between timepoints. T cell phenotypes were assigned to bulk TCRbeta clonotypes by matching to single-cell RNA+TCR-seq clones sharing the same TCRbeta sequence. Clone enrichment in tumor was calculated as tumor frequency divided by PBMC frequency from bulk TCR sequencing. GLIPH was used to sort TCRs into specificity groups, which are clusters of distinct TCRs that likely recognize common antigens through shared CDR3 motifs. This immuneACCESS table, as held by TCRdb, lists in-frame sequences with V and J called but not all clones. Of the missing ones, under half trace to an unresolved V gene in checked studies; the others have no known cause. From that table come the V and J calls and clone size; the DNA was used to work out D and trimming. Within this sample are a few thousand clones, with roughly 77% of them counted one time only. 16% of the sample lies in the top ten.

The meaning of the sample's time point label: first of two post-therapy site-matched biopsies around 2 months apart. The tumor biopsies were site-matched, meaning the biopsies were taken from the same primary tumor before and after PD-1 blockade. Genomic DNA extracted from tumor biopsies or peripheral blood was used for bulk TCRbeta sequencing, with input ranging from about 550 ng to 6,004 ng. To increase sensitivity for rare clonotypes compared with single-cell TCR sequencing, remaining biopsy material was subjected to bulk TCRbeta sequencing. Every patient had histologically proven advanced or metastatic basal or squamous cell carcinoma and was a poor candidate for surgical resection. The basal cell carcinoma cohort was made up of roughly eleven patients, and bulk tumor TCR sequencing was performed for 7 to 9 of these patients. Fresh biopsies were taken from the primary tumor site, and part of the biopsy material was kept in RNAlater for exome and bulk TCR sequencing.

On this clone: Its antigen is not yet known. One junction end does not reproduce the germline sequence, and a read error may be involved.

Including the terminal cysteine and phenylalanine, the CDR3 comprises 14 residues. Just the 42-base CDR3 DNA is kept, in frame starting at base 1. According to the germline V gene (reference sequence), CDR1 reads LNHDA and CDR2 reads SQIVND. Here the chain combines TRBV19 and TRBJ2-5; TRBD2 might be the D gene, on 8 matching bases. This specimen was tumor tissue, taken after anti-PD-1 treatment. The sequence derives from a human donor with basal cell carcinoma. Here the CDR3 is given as CASIGGDRQGTQYF. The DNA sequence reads TGTGCCAGTATCGGGGGGGACAGACAAGGGACCCAGTACTTC. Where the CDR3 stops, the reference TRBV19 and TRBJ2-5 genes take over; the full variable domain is DGGITQSPKYLFRKEGQNVTLSCEQNLNHDAMYWYRQDPGQGLRLIYYSQIVNDFQKGDIAEGYSVSREKKESFPLTVTSAQKNPTAFYLCASIGGDRQGTQYFGPGTRLLVL.